These 2 T cell receptor beta chains came from one sample sequenced in a study of tumor and adjacent non-tumor tissue in lung cancer. This sample's RNA came from whole unsorted tissue. The library came from three nested PCR rounds adapted from ARM-PCR protocols. MiXCR was run by TCRdb on the multiplex PCR reads, yielding one entry per CDR3 protein. In the table there are around 120,000 distinct CDR3 sequences, about 66% of which are singletons. Sequencing was done on a sample of lung tumor tissue. The source of these receptors is a man younger than 40 with non-small cell lung cancer.

The chain employs TRBV4-3 and TRBJ1-1; no clear D gene. Germline V gives CDR1 LGHNA, CDR2 YSLEER. This CDR3 is built from 15 residues. V lost 7 bases, J lost 4 bases, and 19 bases lay in between. Here the CDR3 reads CASNPLVRSPTEAFF. The CDR3 coding sequence is TGCGCCAGCAACCCCCTTGTACGGTCGCCCACTGAAGCTTTCTTT.

V and J are TRBV7-8 and TRBJ2-1; 8 positions match TRBD2. The CDR3 loop spans 17 amino acids. Germline values: CDR1 SGHVS, CDR2 FQNEAQ. The V gene end was trimmed by 5 bases and the J gene end by 0 bases; junction bases not matched to a gene: 9. The CDR3 is CASSPSPLAASYNEQFF. The CDR3 region has the DNA TGTGCCAGCAGCCCCTCTCCACTAGCGGCCTCCTACAATGAGCAGTTCTTC.